The subject of this entry is one TCR beta chain. Under the authors' procedure: By means of reference gene primer amplification, nucleated cell counts were estimated. Assay: immunoSEQ multiplex PCR; the TCRdb copy retains only in-frame clones and omits some. The V and J calls and clone size are taken from that table; D and trimming were inferred from the DNA. The sample comprises 300,000 to 350,000 clones, around nine tenths of which are singletons, and 5% rests with the top ten. V dropped 4 bases and J dropped 8; count of bases not matched to a gene: 13. This CDR3 spans 18 amino acids. The entry originates in a study of blood T cell repertoires in COVID-19. Study background: The United States, Italy and Spain provided the acute and convalescent COVID-19 samples. Sources were T cells, B-cell-depleted T cells, or PBMCs; the material itself was cDNA or gDNA.

Cohort 3 donors were reported recovered after two negative PCRs, clearance, or symptom resolution. The chain has TRBV5-3 and TRBJ1-6; 12 bases are shared with TRBD1. TRBV5-3 is an ORF for which the function is uncertain. Source material: PBMCs or T cells enriched from blood (not recorded which). The receptor was derived from a man aged 25-45 years who had recovered from COVID-19. The CDR3 nucleotides read TGTGCCAGAAGCGGACGATGGGACAGGGGGCCACCCCATTCACCCCTCCACTTT. This codes for CARSGRWDRGPPHSPLHF.